The rows below give T cell receptor beta chains drawn from one sample of a study of cytomegalovirus exposure and HLA in healthy donors. Data came from immunoSEQ multiplex PCR; TCRdb stores just in-frame clones and leaves some out. This sample yields more than 100,000 clones, of which about 73% are seen a single time; roughly 6.3% belongs to the top ten. The sample was PBMCs. These receptors originate from a woman between 45 and 60 years old in good health and CMV-seropositive. Both conserved end residues are part of each CDR3. The D gene is left open where the match is weak. Not all rows give a size; the values are once, few, many and, for expanded clones, a class.

TRBJ2-5 | . | TRBD2 | TRBV10-1 | TGCGCCAGCAGTGAGTCGTCTCCCGCGGGGGGACAAGAGACCCAGTACTTC | CASSESSPAGGQETQYF
TRBJ1-6 | once | . | TRBV25-1 | TGTGCCAGCAGTGACCCCCTCGAGTCACCCCTCCACTTT | CASSDPLESPLHF
TRBJ2-5 | . | . | TRBV7-9 | TGTGCCAGCAGCGGGGAATTAGGGACATTAGACCAAGAGACCCAGTACTTC | CASSGELGTLDQETQYF
TRBJ2-1 | . | TRBD1 | TRBV5-4 | TGTGCCAGCAGCTGGGAGAACAGGGGGCGTGAGCAGTTCTTC | CASSWENRGREQFF
TRBJ1-1 | few | . | TRBV7-9 | TGTGCCAGCAGCTACTCCCCATCGCGGGGTACTGAAGCTTTCTTT | CASSYSPSRGTEAFF
TRBJ2-7 | . | TRBD2 | TRBV12-5 | TGTGCTAGTGGCCTCGGGGGGAACTACGAGCAGTACTTC | CASGLGGNYEQYF
TRBJ1-2 | . | . | TRBV9 | TGTGCCAGCACGCGGGATAACTATGGCTACACCTTC | CASTRDNYGYTF
TRBJ1-2 | . | . | TRBV5-6 | TGTGCCAGCAGCTTGGCTGGGCTTGGCTACCCCTTC | CASSLAGLGYPF
TRBJ2-4 | . | . | TRBV6-1 | TGTGCCAGCAGTGAAAACTGGTCTGCGAACATTCAGTACTTC | CASSENWSANIQYF
TRBJ2-3 | . | . | TRBV2 | TGTGCCAGCAGTGTCGGGGGACGAGGCACAGATACGCAGTATTTT | CASSVGGRGTDTQYF
TRBJ1-5 | . | . | TRBV19 | TGTGCCAGTAGTATCCAAAATCAGCCCCAGCATTTT | CASSIQNQPQHF
TRBJ1-1 | few | TRBD1 | TRBV6-1 | TGTGCCAGCAGTACACAGGGGGCGCCGGCTTTCTTT | CASSTQGAPAFF
TRBJ1-2 | . | . | TRBV7-2 | TGTGCCACTCGACAGACCCTCTATGGCTACACCTTC | CATRQTLYGYTF
TRBJ1-3 | . | . | TRBV29-1 | TGCAGCGTTGATGTGACAGGACTCTCTGGAAACACCATATATTTT | CSVDVTGLSGNTIYF
TRBJ1-2 | . | TRBD1 | TRBV6-5 | TGTGCCAGCAGTATGGGACAGGAGGTGGGCTACACCTTC | CASSMGQEVGYTF
TRBJ2-5 | . | TRBD2 | TRBV7-2 | TGTGCCAGCAGCCTGAGAGCGACTAGCGGGGAAGAGACCCAGTACTTC | CASSLRATSGEETQYF
TRBJ1-2 | . | . | TRBV5-6 | TGTGCCAGCAGCTTGGACGGTTGGGGGGACTATGGCTACACCTTC | CASSLDGWGDYGYTF
TRBJ1-1 | . | . | TRBV7-8 | TGTGCCAGCAGCCTGACAAGAACTGAAGCTTTCTTT | CASSLTRTEAFF
TRBJ2-5 | . | . | TRBV30 | TGTGCCTGGAGTACTACGAAGAGGGAGACCCAGTACTTC | CAWSTTKRETQYF
TRBJ1-1 | . | TRBD1 | TRBV5-4 | TGTGCCAGCAGCTTTGACAGGGGTGGGACTGAAGCTTTCTTT | CASSFDRGGTEAFF
TRBJ1-5 | . | . | TRBV4-2 | TGTGCCAGCAGCCCGGGGGAAGCTCAGCCCCAGCATTTT | CASSPGEAQPQHF
TRBJ2-5 | . | . | TRBV4-3 | TGCGCCAGCAGCCGAGGAGGGGGGGCTCTCCAAGAGACCCAGTACTTC | CASSRGGGALQETQYF